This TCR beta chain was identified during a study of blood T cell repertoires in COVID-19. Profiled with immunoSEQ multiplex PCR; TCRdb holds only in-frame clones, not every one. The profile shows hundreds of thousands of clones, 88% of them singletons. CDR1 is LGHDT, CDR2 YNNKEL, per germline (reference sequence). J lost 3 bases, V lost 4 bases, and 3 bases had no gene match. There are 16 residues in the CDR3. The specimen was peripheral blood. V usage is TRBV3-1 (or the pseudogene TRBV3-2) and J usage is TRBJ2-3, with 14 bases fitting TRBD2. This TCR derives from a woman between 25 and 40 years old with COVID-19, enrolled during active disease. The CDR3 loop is CASSLGTSGSTDTQYF. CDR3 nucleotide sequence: TGTGCCAGCAGCCTGGGGACTAGCGGGAGTACAGATACGCAGTATTTT.